The 17 T cell receptor beta chains below come from one sample, sequenced in a study of T cells after yellow fever vaccination. TCRdb reanalysed the 5' RACE reads using MiXCR and keeps one entry per CDR3 protein. The profile shows about 170,000 distinct CDR3 sequences, about 10% of them singletons. Sequences were derived from CD8+ T cells sorted from PBMCs, sampled 15 days after the yellow fever booster vaccination. Every receptor here comes from a man between 18 and 29 years old who received the YFV17D yellow fever vaccine.

This clonotype was picked up a small number of times. The chain employs TRBV5-5 and TRBJ2-2; TRBD2 matches 10 bases. Germline V gene sequence: CDR1 SGHKS, CDR2 YYEKEE (reference sequence). The CDR3 consists of 20 residues. The V segment lost 4 bases and the J segment 0 bases; nucleotides outside the gene matches: 15. The CDR3 loop is CASSRTSGYSISTNTGELFF. DNA of the CDR3: TGTGCCAGCAGCCGGACTAGCGGCTATAGCATATCGACGAACACCGGGGAGCTGTTTTTT. The whole variable domain, remainder taken from reference TRBV5-5 and TRBJ2-2, is DAGVTQSPTHLIKTRGQQVTLRCSPISGHKSVSWYQQVLGQGPQFIFQYYEKEERGRGNFPDRFSARQFPNYSSELNVNALLLGDSALYLCASSRTSGYSISTNTGELFFGEGSRLTVL.

This clonotype was seen a few times. This chain uses TRBV20-1 with TRBJ2-7; D is undetermined. The germline gives CDR1 DFQATT, CDR2 SNEGSKA (reference sequence). This CDR3 region has 12 residues. Between the trimmed V and J ends, which lost 0 bases and 9 bases, there was a span of 12 bases. This CDR3 reads CSARDSAMGQYF. The CDR3, as DNA: TGCAGTGCTAGAGATTCGGCAATGGGGCAGTACTTC.

This clonotype was counted a few times. The chain couples TRBV4-1 to TRBJ2-5; D uncertain. Trimming took 1 base from V and 14 from J, leaving 11 bases between them. CDR3 length: 11 amino acids. Germline CDR1 reads MGHRA; CDR2 reads YSYEKL. The CDR3 here is CASSQGTLNYF. The CDR3 DNA sequence: TGCGCCAGCAGCCAAGGGACCCTCAATTACTTC.

The rearrangement joins TRBV2 to TRBJ2-1, with 7 positions matching TRBD1. In germline, CDR1 is SNHLY, CDR2 FYNNEI. The CDR3 consists of 13 residues. After removal of 10 bases from V and 3 bases from J, the junction contained 6 bases not matched to a gene. The CDR3 loop reads CATRDSNYNEQFF. CDR3 DNA sequence: TGTGCCACCAGGGACAGTAACTACAATGAGCAGTTCTTC.

This clonotype was counted between two and nine times. The chain uses TRBV12-3 or TRBV12-4 and TRBJ2-5; 8 bases line up with TRBD1. V lost 3 bases, J lost 4 bases, and 7 bases stayed unmatched. The CDR3 loop spans 15 amino acids. The CDR3 spells CASSLGARGLETQYF. In DNA form, the CDR3 reads TGTGCCAGCAGTTTGGGCGCCAGGGGGCTAGAGACCCAGTACTTC.

The table lists this clonotype with a few counts. The chain has TRBV12-3 or TRBV12-4 and TRBJ1-1; D is ambiguous. Trimming shortened V by 3 bases and J by 1 base, and 6 bases separated the two germline ends. The CDR3 is made up of 13 amino acids. CDR3 sequence reads: CASSLHRNTEAFF. The CDR3 coding sequence is TGTGCCAGCAGTTTGCACCGGAACACTGAAGCTTTCTTT.

CDR3 sequence: CASSSLEGVAGPWNTGELFF. The CDR3 DNA is TGTGCCAGCAGCTCGCTTGAGGGGGTAGCGGGGCCTTGGAACACCGGGGAGCTGTTTTTT. The V call is TRBV13, the J call TRBJ2-2; 8 positions match TRBD2. Germline CDR1 is PRHDT and CDR2 is FYEKMQ (reference sequence). CDR3 length equals 20 residues. V lost 4 bases, J lost 1 base, and 17 bases stayed unmatched.

This clonotype was recorded at least ten times. This sequence joins TRBV7-2 and TRBJ1-4; D uncertain. The germline V and J ends were trimmed by 1 base and 5 bases, with 5 bases remaining between them. Germline V gene sequence: CDR1 SGHTA, CDR2 FQGNSA. The length of the CDR3 is 13 residues. The CDR3 spells CASSLGPNEKLFF. The CDR3 region has the DNA TGTGCCAGCAGCTTAGGACCGAATGAAAAACTGTTTTTT.

The chain links TRBV20-1 to TRBJ2-5; D perhaps matches TRBD2 (6 bases). CDR1 is DFQATT and CDR2 is SNEGSKA in the germline V gene (reference sequence). CDR3 length: 12 amino acids. V was pared by 5 bases and J by 7 bases, with 14 bases between. CDR3: CSAGDFSGTQYF. The CDR3 bases are TGCAGTGCTGGGGACTTCTCCGGGACCCAGTACTTC.

This clonotype has more than one count but fewer than ten. Its ends do not fully match the called genes, so a read error is possible. The chain has TRBV4-1 and TRBJ2-3; D may be TRBD2 (6 bases). The CDR3 covers 12 residues. The germline gives CDR1 MGHRA, CDR2 YSYEKL. CDR3 sequence (DNA): TGCGCCAGCAGCCAAGGGAGTAGCGGAGGTGTATTT. Protein: CASSQGSSGGVF.

This chain uses TRBV2 with TRBJ2-7; D is undetermined. CDR3 length: 14 amino acids. Trimming cost V 10 bases and J 2 bases, with 18 bases left between them. Germline loops: CDR1 SNHLY, CDR2 FYNNEI. The CDR3 coding sequence is TGTGCCACCCCCCGCCTAAGGGTAACCTACGAGCAGTACGTC. It encodes CATPRLRVTYEQYV.

A few counts support this clonotype. The V call is TRBV27, the J call TRBJ1-2; D is unresolved. CDR1 is MNHEY and CDR2 is SMNVEV in the germline V gene (reference sequence). The length of the CDR3 is 14 residues. The V gene lost 5 bases and the J gene lost 8 bases, with 18 bases spanning the gap. CDR3 in DNA: TGTGCCAGCAGTCCGAAGCCCTACAGAGGGGGCTACACCTTC. Translated: CASSPKPYRGGYTF.

The rearrangement joins TRBV15 to TRBJ1-2, with TRBD1 matching over 11 bases. Trimming cost V 0 bases and J 5 bases; bases outside gene matches: 2. Germline V gene lookup returns CDR1 LNHNV and CDR2 YYDKDF (reference sequence). The CDR3 is 15 residues long. In DNA, the CDR3 is TGTGCCACCAGCAGAGAGGGGACAGGGGGATATGGCTACACCTTC. It translates to CATSREGTGGYGYTF.

This clonotype was seen more than once but under ten times. The chain has TRBV7-6 and TRBJ2-7; D possibly matches TRBD1 or TRBD2 (5 bases each). Germline CDR1 reads SGHVS; CDR2 reads FNYEAQ. CDR3 length: 14 amino acids. Trimming took off 6 bases at V and 6 bases at J, with 18 bases between the two ends. The CDR3 nucleotides read TGTGCCAGCAGTCTAGGAGGCTTAAGGGGCGAGCAGTACTTC. Protein: CASSLGGLRGEQYF.

This clonotype was seen only a few times. The chain joins TRBV9 to TRBJ2-7, with TRBD1 identical over 9 bases. In germline, CDR1 is SGDLS, CDR2 YYNGEE. This CDR3 contains 14 residues. V trimming: 3 bases; J trimming: 7 bases; junction bases outside the gene matches: 8. CDR3 DNA: TGTGCCAGCAGCGCGCCGGGACAGGGTGAAGAGCAGTACTTC. This gives the protein CASSAPGQGEEQYF.

The V call is TRBV6-5, the J call TRBJ2-7; perhaps TRBD2 as D (5 bases). The CDR3 spans 14 residues. The ends were cut back, 0 bases at V and 4 bases at J, with 10 bases in the middle. Per the germline V gene, CDR1 is MNHEY and CDR2 is SVGAGI. CDR3 in DNA: TGTGCCAGCAGTTACTCCCTCCGGGGTTACGAGCAGTACGTC. Translation gives CASSYSLRGYEQYV.

This clonotype has a handful of counts. The chain uses TRBV12-3 or TRBV12-4 and TRBJ2-1; 12 bases match TRBD2. The CDR3 covers 16 residues. J gave up 8 bases and V 6 bases, and 11 bases lay outside the gene matches. This CDR3 is CASRRKTSGGPDEQFF. The CDR3 DNA reads as TGTGCCAGCAGACGCAAAACTAGCGGGGGGCCCGATGAGCAGTTCTTC.